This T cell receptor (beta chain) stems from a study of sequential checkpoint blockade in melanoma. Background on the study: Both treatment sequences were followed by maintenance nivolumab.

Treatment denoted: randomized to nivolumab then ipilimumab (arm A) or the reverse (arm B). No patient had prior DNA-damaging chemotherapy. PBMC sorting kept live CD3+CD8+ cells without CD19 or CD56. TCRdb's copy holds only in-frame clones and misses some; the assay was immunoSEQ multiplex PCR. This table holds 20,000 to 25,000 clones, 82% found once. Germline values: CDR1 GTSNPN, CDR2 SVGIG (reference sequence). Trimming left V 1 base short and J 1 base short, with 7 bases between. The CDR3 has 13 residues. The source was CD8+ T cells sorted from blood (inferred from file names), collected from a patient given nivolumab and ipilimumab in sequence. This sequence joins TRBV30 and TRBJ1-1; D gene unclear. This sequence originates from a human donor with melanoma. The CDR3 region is CAWSEQRNTEAFF. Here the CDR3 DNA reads TGTGCCTGGAGTGAACAGAGGAACACTGAAGCTTTCTTT.